Below are 23 T cell receptor beta chains sequenced from a single sample in a study of breast tumors, draining lymph nodes, adjacent tissues. MiXCR, applied by TCRdb to the multiplex PCR reads, yields one record per CDR3 protein. The data hold 45,000 to 60,000 distinct CDR3 sequences, with 23% observed a single time. Sequenced sample: breast tumor tissue. The receptors originated from a female donor with breast cancer. Some clones in this sample may be carry-over from other donors' samples.

The table lists this clonotype with a few counts. V gene TRBV7-6 combines with J gene TRBJ2-5, with a tentative D call TRBD2 (6 bases). Trimming removed 5 bases from V and 5 bases from J, with 18 bases in between. The CDR3 runs to 15 residues. Germline-derived CDR1 and CDR2 are SGHVS and FNYEAQ. The CDR3 here is CASSLTGGAGETQYF. The CDR3 coding sequence is TGTGCCAGCAGCCTGACCGGCGGGGCGGGGGAGACCCAGTACTTC.

This clonotype was seen repeatedly, ten times or more. This chain uses TRBV9 with TRBJ1-4; unclear D gene. CDR1 is SGDLS, CDR2 YYNGEE, per germline. V gave up 0 bases and J gave up 4 bases, with 7 bases separating them. The CDR3 loop spans 14 amino acids. As DNA, the CDR3 is TGTGCCAGCAGCGTAGAGGGTCGTAATGAAAAACTGTTTTTT. Amino acid sequence: CASSVEGRNEKLFF.

In its sample, this clonotype was seen a few times. The chain combines TRBV28 with TRBJ2-7, with D uncertain. CDR1 is MDHEN and CDR2 is SYDVKM in the germline V gene. The ends were cut back, 4 bases at V and 2 bases at J, with 18 bases in the middle. CDR3 length: 16 amino acids. The CDR3 coding sequence is TGTGCCAGCAGTTCCCCCTCTAGAAACCGGCCCTACGAGCAGTACTTC. It encodes CASSSPSRNRPYEQYF.

This clonotype has a count of ten or more. V and J are TRBV6-5 and TRBJ2-1; TRBD1 matches at 7 bases. This CDR3 spans 14 amino acids. CDR1 is MNHEY, CDR2 SVGAGI, per germline. V lost 5 bases to trimming and J lost 5 bases; unmatched junction nucleotides: 6. CDR3 DNA sequence: TGTGCCAGCAGTCCTCGGACAGGCCACAATGAGCAGTTCTTC. The encoded protein is CASSPRTGHNEQFF.

In this sample, this clonotype turned up many times. The chain employs TRBV19 and TRBJ2-7; 8 bases agree with TRBD2. V shed 10 bases, J shed 0 bases, and the junction held 5 bases outside the gene matches. The CDR3 spans 13 residues. CDR1 is LNHDA, CDR2 SQIVND, per germline (reference sequence). The CDR3 sequence is CATTGGSSYEQYF. CDR3 sequence (DNA): TGTGCCACTACGGGGGGGTCCTCCTACGAGCAGTACTTC.

The chain is built from TRBV2 and TRBJ2-4; D unclear. The CDR3 spans 13 residues. V lost 4 bases and J 4 bases, leaving 8 bases between the germline ends. Germline CDR1 is SNHLY and CDR2 is FYNNEI. CDR3 region: CASSALDKNIQYF. CDR3 coding DNA: TGTGCCAGCAGTGCGTTGGATAAAAACATTCAGTACTTC.

The chain employs TRBV10-3 and TRBJ2-5; 11 nucleotides agree with TRBD2. Germline CDR1 ENHRY, CDR2 SYGVKD. This CDR3 has 17 residues. V was pared by 0 bases and J by 2 bases, with 5 bases of the junction left unmatched. The CDR3 bases are TGTGCCATCAGTGAGTCCGCACTAGCGGGGGTTCAAGAGACCCAGTACTTC. Protein: CAISESALAGVQETQYF.

This clonotype showed up many times. This sequence joins TRBV9 and TRBJ1-3; no clear D gene. Trimming took off 2 bases at V and 2 bases at J, with 8 bases between the two ends. The CDR3 extends over 14 amino acids. Germline V gives CDR1 SGDLS, CDR2 YYNGEE. The CDR3 region is CASSVGHPGNTIYF. Written as DNA, the CDR3 is TGTGCCAGCAGCGTGGGCCACCCTGGAAACACCATATATTTT.

A word on this clonotype: A junction boundary mismatches the germline segment, possibly from a read error. The chain recombines TRBV29-1 with TRBJ1-1; D possibly corresponds to TRBD1 (5 bases). There are 14 residues in the CDR3. Germline V gene sequence: CDR1 SQVTM, CDR2 ANQGSEA. As DNA, the CDR3 is TGCAGCGTTGCCCAGAGACAGTCGAACGCTGAAGCTTTCTTT. Translated: CSVAQRQSNAEAFF.

This clonotype was detected once. One end of the junction varies from germline; a read error may be responsible. The chain recombines TRBV5-1 with TRBJ2-7, with 8 bases aligning to TRBD1. CDR3 length: 13 amino acids. The germline CDR1 and CDR2 sequences are SGHRS and YFSETQ. CDR3 amino acids: CASRPGDRYEQYF. CDR3 DNA: TGCGCCAGCAGGCCTGGGGACAGGTACGAACAGTACTTC.

The chain is built from TRBV5-1 and TRBJ2-5; 7 nucleotides align to TRBD1. The V gene's germline CDR1 is SGHRS and CDR2 YFSETQ. The CDR3 is made up of 13 amino acids. The J segment lost 1 base and the V segment lost 7 bases, leaving 4 bases of the junction unmatched. In nucleotides, the CDR3 is TGCGCCAGCCGCAGGGACAGCCAAGAGACCCAGTACTTC. Its translation is CASRRDSQETQYF.

Many counts were recorded for this clonotype. The V gene is TRBV2, the J gene TRBJ2-2, with D hard to call. Germline values: CDR1 SNHLY, CDR2 FYNNEI. Trimming took 2 bases from V and 0 from J, leaving 7 bases between them. The CDR3 runs to 15 residues. CDR3 residues: CASSELEPNTGELFF. DNA for the CDR3: TGTGCCAGCAGTGAACTCGAACCGAACACCGGGGAGCTGTTTTTT.

About this clonotype: Being one base from a much bigger clone, this may be a read error. The chain is built from TRBV15 and TRBJ2-5; 7 nucleotides align to TRBD1. The germline V gene has CDR1 LNHNV and CDR2 YYDKDF (reference sequence). This CDR3 is 15 amino acids long. CDR3 sequence (DNA): TGTGCCACCAGGAGAGGGGGAAGGGGGCCGGAGACCCAGTACTTC. As protein: CATRRGGRGPETQYF. Using reference TRBV15 and TRBJ2-5 for the parts outside the CDR3, the full variable domain is DAMVIQNPRYQVTQFGKPVTLSCSQTLNHNVMYWYQQKSSQAPKLLFHYYDKDFNNEADTPDNFQSRRPNTSFCFLDIRSPGLGDTAMYLCATRRGGRGPETQYFGPGTRLLVL.

This clonotype occurred many times. The chain uses TRBV6-5 and TRBJ1-6; TRBD1 matches at 7 bases. J was trimmed by 9 bases and V by 6 bases; bases with no gene match: 11. Germline CDR1 is MNHEY and CDR2 is SVGAGI. This CDR3 contains 15 residues. The CDR3 here is CASRRQGPGSSPLHF. DNA of the CDR3: TGTGCCAGCAGAAGACAGGGACCGGGGAGTTCACCCCTCCACTTT.

This clonotype was observed many times. The CDR3 DNA follows: TGCAGTGCTAGGTTGGGGGGAGACTATAATTCACCCCTCCACTTT. Residues: CSARLGGDYNSPLHF. The rearrangement uses TRBV20-1 and TRBJ1-6; TRBD1 might be the D (5 bases). The CDR3 has 15 residues. CDR1 is DFQATT, CDR2 SNEGSKA, per germline (reference sequence). Trimming removed 3 bases from V and 3 bases from J, with 12 bases in between.

The V gene is TRBV6-6, the J gene TRBJ2-4, with D perhaps TRBD1 (5 bases). Trimming removed 2 bases at V and 3 bases at J, with 23 bases between. There are 19 residues in the CDR3. Germline CDR1 is MNHNY and CDR2 is SVGAGI (reference sequence). CDR3 region: CASSYVSWHRLGVKNIQYF. CDR3 nucleotides: TGTGCCAGCAGTTACGTTTCGTGGCACAGGTTAGGAGTCAAAAACATTCAGTACTTC.

In the case of this clonotype: A much larger clone sits a single nucleotide away, making a read error possible. V gene TRBV3-1 combines with J gene TRBJ2-5; perhaps TRBD1 as D (6 bases). The CDR3 spans 14 residues. Germline V CDR1 and CDR2: LGHDT, YNNKEL (reference sequence). The V gene lost 4 bases and the J gene lost 14 bases, with 23 bases spanning the gap. The CDR3 coding sequence is TGTGCCAGCAGCCCCCGGACAGCTAAAAACCCAAATTACTTC. Translated: CASSPRTAKNPNYF.

This clonotype was observed at least ten times. V and J are TRBV19 and TRBJ1-2; 7 nucleotides agree with TRBD1. This CDR3 has 15 residues. In germline, CDR1 is LNHDA, CDR2 SQIVND (reference sequence). V lost 5 bases to trimming and J lost 4 bases; unmatched junction nucleotides: 10. The CDR3 spells CASSRRQGQAYGYTF. For the CDR3, the DNA is TGTGCCAGTAGTCGCCGACAGGGTCAGGCCTATGGCTACACCTTC.

This clonotype was picked up many times. V is TRBV4-1 and J is TRBJ1-2; D perhaps matches TRBD1 (5 bases). Trimming took off 2 bases at V and 4 bases at J, with 17 bases between the two ends. CDR1 and CDR2 (germline): MGHRA, YSYEKL. The CDR3 contains 16 residues. CDR3 nucleotides: TGCGCCAGCAGCCAATTCCCAGGGACGGACTCCTATGGCTACACCTTC. This encodes CASSQFPGTDSYGYTF.

This clonotype occurred many times. This chain links TRBV20-1 with TRBJ2-1; tentatively, D is TRBD1 (6 bases). Trimming shortened V by 6 bases and J by 7 bases, and 16 bases separated the two germline ends. The germline V gene has CDR1 DFQATT and CDR2 SNEGSKA (reference sequence). The length of the CDR3 is 13 residues. CDR3 sequence (DNA): TGCAGTGCCAGTTCCCCAGGGGTGAATGAGCAGTTCTTC. It encodes CSASSPGVNEQFF.

The chain carries TRBV2 and TRBJ1-1, with D perhaps TRBD1 (5 bases). Trimming took off 2 bases at V and 5 bases at J, with 12 bases between the two ends. Germline-derived CDR1 and CDR2 are SNHLY and FYNNEI. The CDR3 contains 14 residues. Here the CDR3 DNA reads TGTGCCAGCAGTGAACGGGGGGGTCGTACTGAAGCTTTCTTT. This sequence encodes CASSERGGRTEAFF.

The chain is built from TRBV20-1 and TRBJ2-7, with D possibly matching TRBD2 (6 bases). Looked up from germline, CDR1 is DFQATT and CDR2 is SNEGSKA (reference sequence). The CDR3 length is 12 residues. Trimming removed 5 bases at V and 1 base at J, with 9 bases between. The CDR3 protein is CSAAGTSYEQYF. CDR3 DNA: TGCAGTGCTGCGGGAACGTCCTACGAGCAGTACTTC.

This clonotype has at least ten counts. J is TRBJ1-5 and V is TRBV12-3 or TRBV12-4, with a weak D call TRBD1 (6 bases). This CDR3 comprises 17 residues. Trimming cost V 0 bases and J 5 bases, with 17 bases left between them. CDR3 loop: CASSLALRGGTYQPQHF. As DNA, the CDR3 is TGTGCCAGCAGTTTAGCGCTAAGAGGGGGTACCTATCAGCCCCAGCATTTT.